This TCR beta chain is drawn from a study of shared clonotypes between healthy human individuals. Study results and limitations: Naive subsets generally exceeded memory subsets in estimated richness.

V lost 5 bases and J lost 2, with 5 bases in between. This CDR3 has 11 residues. Germline CDR1 GTSNPN, CDR2 SVGIG (reference sequence). Method: immunoSEQ multiplex PCR; TCRdb's copy keeps in-frame clones and lacks some. Among under 2,500,000 clones listed, roughly 95% were seen once. Remarks on this clone: No antigen is known for it.

The chain recombines TRBV30 with TRBJ2-3, with D unresolved. The sequenced sample was naive CD4+ T cells sorted from blood. Subset described: CD45RA+ positively selected. This receptor was identified in a man between 18 and 29 years old in good health. CDR3 sequence (DNA): TGTGCCTGGGTCAACACAGATACGCAGTATTTT. It codes for CAWVNTDTQYF.